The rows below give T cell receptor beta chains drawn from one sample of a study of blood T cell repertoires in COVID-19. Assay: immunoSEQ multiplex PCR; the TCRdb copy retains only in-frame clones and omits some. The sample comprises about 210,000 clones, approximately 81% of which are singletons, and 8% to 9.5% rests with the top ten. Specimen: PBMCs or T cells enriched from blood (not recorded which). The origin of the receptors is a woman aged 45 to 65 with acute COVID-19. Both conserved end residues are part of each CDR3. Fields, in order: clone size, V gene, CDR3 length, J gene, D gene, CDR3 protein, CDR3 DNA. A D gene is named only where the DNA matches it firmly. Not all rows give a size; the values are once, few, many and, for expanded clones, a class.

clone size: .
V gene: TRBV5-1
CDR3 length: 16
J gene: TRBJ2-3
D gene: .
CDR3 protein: CASSIETGTSTDTQYF
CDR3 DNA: TGCGCCAGCAGCATAGAGACAGGGACTAGCACAGATACGCAGTATTTT

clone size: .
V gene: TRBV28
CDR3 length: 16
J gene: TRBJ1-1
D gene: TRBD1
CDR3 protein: CASSFHLLDRGTEAFF
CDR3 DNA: TGTGCCAGCAGTTTTCACCTTCTAGACAGGGGGACTGAAGCTTTCTTT

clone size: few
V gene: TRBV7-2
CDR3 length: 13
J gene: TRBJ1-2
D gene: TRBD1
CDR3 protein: CASTAQGADGYTF
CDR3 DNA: TGTGCCAGCACCGCCCAGGGGGCGGATGGCTACACCTTC

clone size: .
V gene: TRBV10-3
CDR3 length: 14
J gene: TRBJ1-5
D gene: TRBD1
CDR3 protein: CAISSGQGNQPQHF
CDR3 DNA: TGTGCCATCAGTTCGGGACAGGGCAATCAGCCCCAGCATTTT

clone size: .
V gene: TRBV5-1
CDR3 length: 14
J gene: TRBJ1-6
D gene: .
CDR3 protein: CASSSGRDNSPLHF
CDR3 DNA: TGCGCCAGCAGCAGCGGGCGGGATAATTCACCCCTCCACTTT

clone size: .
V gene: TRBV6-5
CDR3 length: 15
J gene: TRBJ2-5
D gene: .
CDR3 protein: CASADIGTSQETQYF
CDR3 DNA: TGTGCCAGCGCAGACATCGGGACAAGCCAAGAGACCCAGTACTTC

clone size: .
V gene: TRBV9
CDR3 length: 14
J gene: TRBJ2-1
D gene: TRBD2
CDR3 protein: CASSEGTILSEQFF
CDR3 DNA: TGTGCCAGCAGCGAGGGGACTATTTTGAGTGAGCAGTTCTTC

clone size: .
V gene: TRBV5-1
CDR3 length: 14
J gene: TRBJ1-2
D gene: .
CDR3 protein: CASSLAGLNYGYTF
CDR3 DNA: TGCGCCAGCAGCTTGGCCGGACTTAACTATGGCTACACCTTC

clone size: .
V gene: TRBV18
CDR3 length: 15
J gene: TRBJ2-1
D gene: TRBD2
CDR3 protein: CASSQLAGGANKQFF
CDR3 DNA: TGTGCCAGCTCGCAATTAGCGGGAGGAGCTAATAAGCAGTTCTTC

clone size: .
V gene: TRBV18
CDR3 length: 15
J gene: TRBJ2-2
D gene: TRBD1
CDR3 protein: CASSPRGQGTGELFF
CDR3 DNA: TGTGCCAGCTCACCACGCGGACAGGGCACCGGGGAGCTGTTTTTT

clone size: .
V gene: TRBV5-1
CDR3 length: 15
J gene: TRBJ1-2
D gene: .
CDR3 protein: CASSLEATGPYGYTF
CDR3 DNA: TGCGCCAGCAGCTTGGAAGCCACAGGGCCCTATGGCTACACCTTC

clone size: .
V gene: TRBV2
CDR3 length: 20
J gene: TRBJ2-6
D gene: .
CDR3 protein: CASSTEANTVRGSGANVLTF
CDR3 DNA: TGTGCCAGCAGCACCGAGGCGAACACGGTCAGGGGATCCGGGGCCAACGTCCTGACTTTC

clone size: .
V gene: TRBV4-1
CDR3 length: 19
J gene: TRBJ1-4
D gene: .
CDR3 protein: CASSQVLLRTRDKNEKLFF
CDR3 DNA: TGCGCCAGCAGCCAAGTGCTCCTAAGGACCCGGGACAAGAATGAAAAACTGTTTTTT

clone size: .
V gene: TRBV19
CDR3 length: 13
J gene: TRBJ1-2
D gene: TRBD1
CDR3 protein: CASSPRQGDGYTF
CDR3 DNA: TGTGCCAGTAGTCCAAGACAGGGGGATGGCTACACCTTC

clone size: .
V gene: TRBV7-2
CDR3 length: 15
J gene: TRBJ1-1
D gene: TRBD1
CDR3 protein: CASRDAQGLNTEAFF
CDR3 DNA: TGTGCCAGCAGGGACGCACAGGGGTTGAACACTGAAGCTTTCTTT

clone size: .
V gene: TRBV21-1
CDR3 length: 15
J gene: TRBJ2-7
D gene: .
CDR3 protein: CASSERGADPYEQYF
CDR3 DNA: TGTGCCAGCAGCGAACGGGGGGCGGACCCCTACGAGCAGTACTTC

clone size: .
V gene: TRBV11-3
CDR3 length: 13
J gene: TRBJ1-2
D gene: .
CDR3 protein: CASSLGGKYGYTF
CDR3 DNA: TGTGCCAGCAGCTTAGGAGGAAAGTATGGCTACACCTTC

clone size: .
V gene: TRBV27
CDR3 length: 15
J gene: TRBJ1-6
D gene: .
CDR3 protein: CASSGGFSYNSPLHF
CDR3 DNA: TGTGCCAGCAGTGGAGGGTTTTCCTATAATTCACCCCTCCACTTT

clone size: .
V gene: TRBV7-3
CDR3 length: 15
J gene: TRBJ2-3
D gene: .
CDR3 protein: CASSFGFFGTDTQYF
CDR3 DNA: TGTGCCAGCAGCTTTGGCTTCTTCGGCACAGATACGCAGTATTTT

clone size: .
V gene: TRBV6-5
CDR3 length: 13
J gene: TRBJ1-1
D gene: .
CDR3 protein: CASTKTRNTEAFF
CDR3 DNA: TGTGCCAGCACAAAAACTCGGAACACTGAAGCTTTCTTT

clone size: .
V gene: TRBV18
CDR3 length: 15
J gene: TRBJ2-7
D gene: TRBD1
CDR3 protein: CASSPGQGNYYEQYF
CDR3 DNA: TGTGCCAGCTCACCCGGACAGGGGAACTACTACGAGCAGTACTTC

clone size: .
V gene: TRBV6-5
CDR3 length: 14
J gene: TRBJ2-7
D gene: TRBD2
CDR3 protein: CASSAGGGTYEQYF
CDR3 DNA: TGTGCCAGCTCCGCGGGAGGGGGGACCTACGAGCAGTACTTC

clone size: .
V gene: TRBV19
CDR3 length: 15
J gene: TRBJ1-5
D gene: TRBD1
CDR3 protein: CASMTGTGGNQPQHF
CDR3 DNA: TGTGCCAGTATGACCGGGACAGGGGGCAATCAGCCCCAGCATTTT

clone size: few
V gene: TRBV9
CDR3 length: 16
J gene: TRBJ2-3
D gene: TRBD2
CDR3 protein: CASSVLAGANTDTQYF
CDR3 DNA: TGTGCCAGCAGCGTACTAGCGGGGGCTAACACAGATACGCAGTATTTT

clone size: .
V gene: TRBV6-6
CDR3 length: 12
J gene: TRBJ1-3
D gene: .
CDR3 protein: CASSPTGNTIYF
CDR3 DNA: TGTGCCAGCAGTCCCACTGGAAACACCATATATTTT

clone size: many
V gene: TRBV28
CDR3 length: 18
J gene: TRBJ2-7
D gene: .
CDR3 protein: CASRPPLLERRSSYEQYF
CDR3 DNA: TGTGCCAGCAGACCGCCACTCCTGGAGCGTAGGAGCTCCTACGAGCAGTACTTC

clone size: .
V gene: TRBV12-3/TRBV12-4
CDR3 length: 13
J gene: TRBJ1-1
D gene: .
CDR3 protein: CASSLKTFTEAFF
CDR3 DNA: TGTGCCAGCAGCTTAAAGACATTCACTGAAGCTTTCTTT

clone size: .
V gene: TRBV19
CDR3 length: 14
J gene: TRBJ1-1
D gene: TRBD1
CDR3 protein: CASLRTGGGTEAFF
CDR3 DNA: TGTGCCAGCCTCAGGACAGGCGGTGGGACTGAAGCTTTCTTT

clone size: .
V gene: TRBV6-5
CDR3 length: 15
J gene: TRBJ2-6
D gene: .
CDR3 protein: CASGGGGGGANVLTF
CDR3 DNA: TGTGCCAGTGGCGGAGGGGGCGGTGGGGCCAACGTCCTGACTTTC

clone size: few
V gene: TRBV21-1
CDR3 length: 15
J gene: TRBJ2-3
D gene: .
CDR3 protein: CASSARSPGADTQYF
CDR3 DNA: TGTGCCAGCAGCGCGAGGTCGCCCGGGGCAGATACGCAGTATTTT

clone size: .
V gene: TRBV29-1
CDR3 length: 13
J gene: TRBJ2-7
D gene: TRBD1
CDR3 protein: CSVRADRADEQYF
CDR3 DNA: TGCAGCGTCCGAGCGGACAGGGCCGACGAGCAGTACTTC